This entry features one T cell receptor (beta chain) sequence. This specimen belongs to a study of CD8 T cells in Susac syndrome. RNA in amounts of roughly 0.5 to 1 ug was reverse transcribed with random hexamers. Each CDR3 protein gets one entry after TCRdb re-called the immunoSEQ multiplex PCR reads with MiXCR. The data show about 430,000 distinct CDR3 sequences, more than 80% seen once. TCR beta sequencing was performed on blood CD8+ and CD4+ T cells. The germline V gene has CDR1 MNHNS and CDR2 SASEGT. V shed 3 bases and J shed 2 bases, with 7 bases lying between them. This CDR3 spans 13 amino acids.

The gene calls are TRBV6-1 and TRBJ1-1; D is undetermined. Input material: CD8+ T cells from PBMCs. The clonotype was recovered from a human donor with multiple sclerosis. CDR3 in amino acids: CASSEAFNTEAFF. CDR3 nucleotides: TGTGCCAGCAGTGAGGCCTTTAACACTGAAGCTTTCTTT.